The clone carrying this T cell receptor beta chain was observed once. What it binds is unknown. Profiled with immunoSEQ multiplex PCR; TCRdb holds only in-frame clones, not every one. The table lists approximately 88,000 clones, about 90% of them singletons. The V gene lost 3 bases and the J gene lost 10 bases, with 15 bases spanning the gap. CDR1 is MNHEY and CDR2 is SVGAGI in the germline V gene. The CDR3 covers 13 residues. This sample was taken from a study of graft-versus-host responses after intestinal transplantation. Background on the study: Transplants were multivisceral, liver-intestinal, or isolated intestinal. Every transplant recipient was induced with anti-thymocyte globulin, then maintained on tacrolimus and steroids for around 3 years.

Points from the study as a whole: Graft-donor T cell macrochimerism coincided with high graft-versus-host to host-versus-graft clonal ratios in allografts. GvH clones were identified in recipient marrow, with some first appearing in ileum or blood.

This material consisted of unstimulated CD4+ T cells sorted from spleen or lymph node cells, taken before intestinal transplant. The V gene is TRBV6-5, the J gene TRBJ1-1, with D uncertain. This clonotype was sampled from a human donor who received an intestinal transplant. CDR3 nucleotides: TGTGCCAGCAGTTATAACCGGGGTCAGGTAGCTTTCTTT. The encoded protein is CASSYNRGQVAFF.